This T cell receptor (beta chain) derives from a study of blood T cell repertoires in COVID-19. The CDR3 is made up of 15 amino acids. CDR1 and CDR2 from the germline V gene are MNHNS and SASEGT. With 3 bases removed from V and 3 bases from J, the gap between germline ends came to 12 bases. Methods used by the authors: Reference gene primer amplification gave estimated nucleated cell counts. Sequenced by immunoSEQ multiplex PCR; TCRdb stores in-frame clones only, minus some. D and trimming were read from the DNA, whereas the V and J calls and clone size are those reported in that table. The sample lists some 220,000 clones, 85% to 90% seen once, with approximately 3.8% in the top ten.

The chain recombines TRBV6-1 with TRBJ2-1; D is possibly TRBD2 (6 bases). The origin of this receptor is a woman aged 18-35 years in a cohort exposed to, infected with or recovered from COVID-19 (not recorded which). Sequencing was performed on PBMCs or T cells enriched from blood (not recorded which). The CDR3 DNA reads TGTGCCAGCAGTGAGGGTGGGGGGAACTACAATGAGCAGTTCTTC. Protein sequence: CASSEGGGNYNEQFF.